The rows below give T cell receptor beta chains drawn from one sample of a study of identical twins. TCRdb reanalysed the 5' RACE reads using MiXCR and keeps one entry per CDR3 protein. The table lists about 690,000 distinct CDR3 sequences, over 20% of them singletons. These data also featured in a second study, about T cells expressing NK-cell markers.

Material: PBMCs. These receptors were obtained from a woman aged 18-29 years in good health. Both conserved end residues are part of each CDR3. The D gene is left open where the match is weak. Clone size is shown for a subset of rows, as once, few, many or a class of expanded clone.

TRBJ2-7 | TRBV6-1 | . | . | TGTGCCAGCAGGAAAGACGTCAGGGCATACGAGCAGTACTTC | CASRKDVRAYEQYF
TRBJ1-1 | TRBV20-1 | . | few | TGCAGTGCTATGAGGTTCTCTGAAGCTTTCTTT | CSAMRFSEAFF
TRBJ2-7 | TRBV29-1 | TRBD1 | . | TGCAGCGCAGTGGGGGACAGGAAGAAGTACTTC | CSAVGDRKKYF
TRBJ2-5 | TRBV7-9 | . | . | TGTGCCAGCAGCTTAGTGTACATGACCCAGTACTTC | CASSLVYMTQYF
TRBJ2-1 | TRBV20-1 | TRBD1 | . | TGCAGTGTCGGGACAGACAATGAGCAGTTCTTC | CSVGTDNEQFF
TRBJ2-7 | TRBV12-3/TRBV12-4 | . | . | TGTGCCAGCAGAGTTTTTGGGAGCGGAACCTACGAGCAGTACTTC | CASRVFGSGTYEQYF
TRBJ2-2 | TRBV19 | TRBD2 | few | TGTGCCAGTAGTATGGGTCTAGCGGGCGGAACCGCCGGGGAGCTGTTTTTT | CASSMGLAGGTAGELFF
TRBJ1-1 | TRBV7-2 | . | . | TGTGCCAGCAGCTCAAACACAGGGAACACTGAAGCTTTCTTT | CASSSNTGNTEAFF
TRBJ2-1 | TRBV20-1 | . | few | TGCAGTGCTAGAGACCGGCAGATATCCTACAATGAGCAGTTCTTC | CSARDRQISYNEQFF
TRBJ2-5 | TRBV12-3/TRBV12-4 | . | few | TGTGCCAGCAGTCGACTAGTTCGAGAGACCCAGTACTTC | CASSRLVRETQYF
TRBJ2-7 | TRBV20-1 | . | few | TGCAGTGCTAGGGGGCGGAACTACGAGCAGTACTTC | CSARGRNYEQYF
TRBJ2-5 | TRBV7-8 | . | medium-sized | TGTGCCAGCAGCTCATTCCAGGGTCCGTCGGAGACCCAGTACTTC | CASSSFQGPSETQYF
TRBJ2-7 | TRBV9 | TRBD1 | . | TGTGCCAGCAGCGTGGGTGGGACAGACCACTACGAGCAGTACTTC | CASSVGGTDHYEQYF
TRBJ1-1 | TRBV29-1 | . | . | TGCAGCTCAGAGGAAGGGACCGAAGCTTTCTTT | CSSEEGTEAFF
TRBJ2-3 | TRBV13 | . | few | TGTGCCAGCAGCTCGGCGGTGGGCACAGATACGCAGTATTTT | CASSSAVGTDTQYF
TRBJ2-1 | TRBV7-9 | TRBD2 | . | TGTGCCAGCAGCAAAGCGAGCGGGGTTCACAATGAGCAGTTCTTC | CASSKASGVHNEQFF
TRBJ2-7 | TRBV20-1 | TRBD2 | few | TGCAGTGCTCGGCCCGGGACTAGTGTCTCCTACGAGCAGTACTTC | CSARPGTSVSYEQYF
TRBJ2-5 | TRBV9 | . | . | TGTGCCAGCAGCGTCCAAGGGAGGGGGGGACAAGAGACCCAGTACTTC | CASSVQGRGGQETQYF
TRBJ2-1 | TRBV7-7 | TRBD2 | . | TGTGCCAGCAGCTTAGGGTCCCTAGCGGGAAAGGAGAGCTCCTACAATGAGCAGTTCTTC | CASSLGSLAGKESSYNEQFF
TRBJ2-1 | TRBV10-3 | . | . | TGTGCCATCAGTGACTACGGACGGCGCCAATACAATGAGCAGTTCTTC | CAISDYGRRQYNEQFF
TRBJ2-1 | TRBV5-1 | . | . | TGCGCCAGCAGCGGACGACCTACTTCACACAATGAGCAGTTCTTC | CASSGRPTSHNEQFF
TRBJ2-3 | TRBV20-1 | TRBD2 | many | TGCAGTGCTAGAACACTTGAGCGGGGGCTCGGGGATACGCAGTATTTT | CSARTLERGLGDTQYF
TRBJ1-5 | TRBV6-2/TRBV6-3 | TRBD1 | . | TGTGCCAGCAGTGCGGACAGGGCCAATCAGCCCCAGCATTTT | CASSADRANQPQHF
TRBJ2-1 | TRBV19 | . | few | TGTGCCAGTAGTATGGGGGGGGGCAGGCGCTACAATGAGCAGTTCTTC | CASSMGGGRRYNEQFF
TRBJ1-2 | TRBV12-3/TRBV12-4 | . | few | TGTGCCAGCAGTCCGCAACACTATGGCTACACCTTC | CASSPQHYGYTF
TRBJ1-3 | TRBV9 | . | . | TGTGCCAGCAGCGCCCCCAGGGACGCCATATATTTT | CASSAPRDAIYF
TRBJ2-7 | TRBV12-3/TRBV12-4 | . | . | TGTGCCAGCAGTTCGGGACCGATCGACGAGCAGTACTTC | CASSSGPIDEQYF
TRBJ1-1 | TRBV7-3 | . | . | TGTGCCAGCAGCTATTACAGGGATAGTGAAGCTTTCTTT | CASSYYRDSEAFF